What follows are 22 T cell receptor beta chains derived from one specimen sequenced in a study of technical replicates of blood from a few donors. Libraries were prepared by immunoSEQ multiplex PCR; TCRdb keeps only in-frame clonotypes and omits some of them. The table lists approximately 76,000 clones, about 91% of them singletons. Sequenced input: T cells isolated from PBMCs. The receptors shown here come from a human donor in good health.

The CDR3 sequence is CAWSVMGGRYEQYF. The CDR3 DNA sequence: TGTGCCTGGAGTGTAATGGGGGGTCGGTACGAGCAGTACTTC. The chain links TRBV30 to TRBJ2-7; a possible D gene is TRBD2 (6 bases). Germline V lookup: CDR1 GTSNPN, CDR2 SVGIG (reference sequence). The CDR3 loop spans 14 amino acids. V shed 0 bases and J shed 4 bases, with 13 bases lying between them.

The table lists this clone with a count of one. The chain couples TRBV27 to TRBJ2-2; D is possibly TRBD1 (5 bases). Per germline, CDR1 MNHEY and CDR2 SMNVEV (reference sequence). The CDR3 covers 14 residues. The V gene lost 7 bases and the J gene lost 6 bases, with 15 bases spanning the gap. CDR3 amino acids: CASTGRALPGELFF. The CDR3 bases are TGTGCCAGCACAGGCAGGGCGTTACCCGGGGAGCTGTTTTTT.

This clone was observed once. The chain couples TRBV19 to TRBJ1-6, with D perhaps TRBD1 (5 bases). Trimming removed 4 bases from V and 9 bases from J, with 10 bases in between. This CDR3 is 13 amino acids long. CDR1 is LNHDA, CDR2 SQIVND, per germline (reference sequence). The CDR3 sequence is CASSSGGTSPLHF. The CDR3 coding sequence is TGTGCCAGTAGTAGTGGGGGGACTTCACCCCTCCACTTT.

The chain has TRBV18 and TRBJ2-1, with D tentatively TRBD2 (5 bases). The V gene's germline CDR1 is KGHSH and CDR2 LQKENI. There are 14 residues in the CDR3. V lost 1 base, J lost 12 bases, and 16 bases lay in between. The DNA of the CDR3 is TGTGCCAGCTCACCACAAACTAGGTCTTTTTGGCAGTTCTTC. Protein sequence: CASSPQTRSFWQFF.

The sample holds one count of this clone. The rearrangement joins TRBV6-1 to TRBJ1-5, with 8 bases fitting TRBD1. Germline CDR1 is MNHNS and CDR2 is SASEGT. The V gene end was trimmed by 8 bases and the J gene end by 7 bases; junction bases not matched to a gene: 7. CDR3 length: 13 amino acids. This chain's CDR3 is CASQQGVNQPQHF. CDR3 DNA: TGTGCCAGCCAACAGGGGGTGAACCAGCCCCAGCATTTT.

This chain connects TRBV5-1 to TRBJ2-7; TRBD1 aligns across 9 bases. J was trimmed by 1 base and V by 5 bases; bases with no gene match: 7. Germline V gives CDR1 SGHRS, CDR2 YFSETQ. The CDR3 spans 15 residues. The CDR3 nucleotides are TGCGCCAGCAGACTGGGACAGGGTTTTTCCTACGAGCAGTACTTC. This translates into CASRLGQGFSYEQYF.

This clone was detected a few times. This chain joins TRBV19 and TRBJ2-2; TRBD1 matches at 7 bases. The trim removed 9 bases at V and 0 bases at J, leaving 10 bases unmatched. The germline V gene encodes CDR1 LNHDA and CDR2 SQIVND (reference sequence). CDR3 length: 16 residues. The DNA of the CDR3 is TGTGCCAGCCTCGACCGAGGGGGCCCGAACACCGGGGAGCTGTTTTTT. Translation: CASLDRGGPNTGELFF.

In this sample, this clone turned up once. The V call is TRBV11-3, the J call TRBJ2-2; TRBD2 aligns across 14 bases. J gave up 8 bases and V 5 bases, and 7 bases lay outside the gene matches. CDR3 size: 16 residues. Germline-derived CDR1 and CDR2 are SGHNT and YENEEA. This CDR3 reads CASSAWTSGRSGELFF. The CDR3 DNA reads TGTGCCAGCAGCGCCTGGACTAGCGGGAGGTCTGGGGAGCTGTTTTTT.

This chain joins TRBV28 and TRBJ2-3; 7 bases line up with TRBD2. This CDR3 comprises 16 residues. V lost 1 base and J lost 1; bases outside the gene matches: 5. Germline V gives CDR1 MDHEN, CDR2 SYDVKM. CDR3 protein: CASSLLALAGTDTQYF. As DNA, the CDR3 is TGTGCCAGCAGTTTATTGGCGCTAGCGGGCACAGATACGCAGTATTTT.

V is TRBV19 and J is TRBJ1-1; possible D gene TRBD1, 6 bases. V gave up 9 bases and J gave up 3 bases, with 26 bases separating them. Germline CDR1 is LNHDA and CDR2 is SQIVND (reference sequence). The CDR3 contains 17 residues. The chain's CDR3 is CASNKPGAAGWHTEAFF. CDR3 nucleotide sequence: TGTGCCAGCAATAAACCAGGGGCGGCCGGTTGGCACACTGAAGCTTTCTTT.

This clone was observed a handful of times. The rearrangement links TRBV9 to TRBJ2-2; a possible D gene is TRBD2 (5 bases). The CDR3 covers 14 residues. V shed 0 bases and J shed 7 bases, with 10 bases lying between them. Germline-derived CDR1 and CDR2 are SGDLS and YYNGEE. The CDR3 loop is CASSVASGIGELFF. The CDR3, as DNA: TGTGCCAGCAGCGTAGCGTCGGGGATCGGGGAGCTGTTTTTT.

The rearrangement uses TRBV5-6 and TRBJ2-7; no clear D gene. There are 12 residues in the CDR3. In germline, CDR1 is SGHDT, CDR2 YYEEEE. V shed 4 bases and J shed 4 bases, with 9 bases lying between them. CDR3 in DNA: TGTGCCAGCAGCGTTAGACTTTACGAGCAGTACTTC. Protein: CASSVRLYEQYF.

The chain recombines TRBV6-1 with TRBJ1-1, with 7 bases aligning to TRBD1. The V gene's germline CDR1 is MNHNS and CDR2 SASEGT. The CDR3 runs to 13 residues. V lost 6 bases, J lost 3 bases, and 4 bases stayed unmatched. CDR3 in amino acids: CASRRQGYTEAFF. As DNA, the CDR3 is TGTGCCAGCAGACGACAGGGATACACTGAAGCTTTCTTT.

This clone was seen a few times. The CDR3 here is CASSLPSGTGNGYTF. For the CDR3, the DNA is TGCGCCAGCAGCTTGCCCTCCGGGACAGGGAATGGCTACACCTTC. This sequence joins TRBV5-1 and TRBJ1-2, with 9 bases that match TRBD1. The CDR3 contains 15 residues. Germline loops: CDR1 SGHRS, CDR2 YFSETQ. V was pared by 1 base and J by 6 bases, with 7 bases of the junction left unmatched.

This clone was found once. The chain recombines TRBV5-1 with TRBJ1-1; no firm D call. CDR3 length: 15 amino acids. Germline CDR1 reads SGHRS; CDR2 reads YFSETQ. Trimming removed 1 base from V and 9 bases from J, with 19 bases in between. This chain's CDR3 is CASSLISTEARQAFF. CDR3 DNA: TGCGCCAGCAGCTTGATCAGCACCGAAGCGAGACAAGCTTTCTTT.

The chain links TRBV9 to TRBJ2-3; D unclear. Germline-derived CDR1 and CDR2 are SGDLS and YYNGEE. V was clipped by 3 bases and J by 2 bases, with 4 bases between them. The CDR3 is made up of 12 amino acids. The CDR3 nucleotides read TGTGCCAGCAGCGCGGTCACAGATACGCAGTATTTT. Its protein product is CASSAVTDTQYF. The full variable domain, rest sourced from reference TRBV9 and TRBJ2-3, is DSGVTQTPKHLITATGQRVTLRCSPRSGDLSVYWYQQSLDQGLQFLIQYYNGEERAKGNILERFSAQQFPDLHSELNLSSLELGDSALYFCASSAVTDTQYFGPGTRLTVL.

V gene TRBV5-1 combines with J gene TRBJ1-4; 7 bases are shared with TRBD1. There are 15 residues in the CDR3. Germline trimming cut 0 bases from V and 6 bases from J; bases unmatched to any gene: 5. Germline V CDR1 and CDR2: SGHRS, YFSETQ. Here the CDR3 reads CASSLELGTDEKLFF. The DNA for the CDR3 is TGCGCCAGCAGCTTGGAGCTCGGGACAGATGAAAAACTGTTTTTT.

The chain recombines TRBV5-4 with TRBJ2-5; 9 bases match TRBD2. The germline gives CDR1 SGHNT, CDR2 YYREEE (reference sequence). Trimming took 0 bases from V and 2 from J; bases not matched to a gene: 2. The CDR3 extends over 15 amino acids. CDR3: CASSLERGAQETQYF. The CDR3 DNA reads as TGTGCCAGCAGCTTGGAGCGGGGGGCGCAAGAGACCCAGTACTTC.

The V call is TRBV28, the J call TRBJ1-1; the D is unclear. CDR1 and CDR2 (germline): MDHEN, SYDVKM. The CDR3 length is 14 residues. V was cut by 3 bases and J by 1 base, with 9 bases left in between. CDR3: CASSFLETNTEAFF. The CDR3 coding sequence is TGTGCCAGCAGTTTTCTGGAGACGAACACTGAAGCTTTCTTT.

The rearrangement uses TRBV10-3 and TRBJ1-2; D is perhaps TRBD1 (5 bases). Germline V gene sequence: CDR1 ENHRY, CDR2 SYGVKD. This CDR3 contains 12 residues. Deletions cut 10 bases from V and 1 base from J, with 10 bases between. The CDR3 loop reads CASQDSNYGYTF. In nucleotides, the CDR3 is TGTGCCAGCCAAGACAGTAACTATGGCTACACCTTC.

In its sample, this clone was seen once. The genes are TRBV27 and TRBJ1-5; D unresolved. This CDR3 is 15 amino acids long. V shed 5 bases and J shed 1 base, with 12 bases lying between them. Germline values: CDR1 MNHEY, CDR2 SMNVEV (reference sequence). The CDR3 region has the DNA TGTGCCAGCAGTAATCACTTCCGGAGCAATCAGCCCCAGCATTTT. Protein sequence: CASSNHFRSNQPQHF.

The genes are TRBV11-2 and TRBJ1-4; a possible D gene is TRBD1 (5 bases). Deletions cut 1 base from V and 8 bases from J, with 11 bases between. Germline V gives CDR1 SGHAT, CDR2 FQNNGV. The CDR3 loop spans 14 amino acids. CDR3 in amino acids: CASSLAGEGEKLFF. CDR3 coding DNA: TGTGCCAGCAGCTTAGCGGGGGAGGGAGAAAAACTGTTTTTT.